Below are 20 T cell receptor beta chains sequenced from a single sample in a study of shared clonotypes between healthy human individuals. The data were produced by immunoSEQ multiplex PCR, yet TCRdb's version contains in-frame clones alone and is incomplete. The sample records nearly 2 million clones, approximately 94% being singletons. Naive CD8 cells lacked CD45RO and underwent positive selection for CCR7, leaving out terminally differentiated effector memory CD45RA+ cells. The sequenced sample consisted of naive CD8+ T cells sorted from blood. These receptors originate from a man aged 18 to 29 in good health.

This clone was seen more than once but under ten times. This sequence joins TRBV6-5 and TRBJ1-6; maybe TRBD1 (6 bases). Germline V gene lookup returns CDR1 MNHEY and CDR2 SVGAGI. Trimming cost V 4 bases and J 5 bases, with 9 bases left between them. This CDR3 comprises 14 residues. This CDR3 reads CASSSDSNNSPLHF. The CDR3 nucleotides read TGTGCCAGCAGTTCGGACAGTAATAATTCACCCCTCCACTTT.

J is TRBJ2-7 and V is TRBV2, with D uncertain. The CDR3 contains 11 residues. The germline CDR1 and CDR2 sequences are SNHLY and FYNNEI. The germline V and J ends were trimmed by 6 bases and 3 bases, with 6 bases remaining between them. CDR3 sequence: CASRTYYEQYF. The CDR3 bases are TGTGCCAGCAGGACCTACTACGAGCAGTACTTC.

A single count supports this clone. The identical CDR3 is also encoded by other nucleotide sequences in the sample. V usage is TRBV9 and J usage is TRBJ2-7, with D hard to call. The germline gives CDR1 SGDLS, CDR2 YYNGEE. This CDR3 is 12 amino acids long. Trimming removed 2 bases from V and 1 base from J, with 4 bases in between. The CDR3 spells CASSVGSYEQYF. CDR3 sequence (DNA): TGTGCCAGCAGCGTGGGATCCTACGAGCAGTACTTC.

This clone was detected only a few times. The CDR3 region has the DNA TGTGCCAGTAGTGCCGGGACAGGGACCTTTTTGGGGCCCCAGCATTTT. Amino acids: CASSAGTGTFLGPQHF. V usage is TRBV19 and J usage is TRBJ1-5; 9 nucleotides align to TRBD1. Losses at the gene ends were 5 bases for V and 9 bases for J; bases not matched to a gene: 14. The CDR3 loop spans 16 amino acids. Germline CDR1 LNHDA, CDR2 SQIVND (reference sequence).

The chain uses TRBV28 and TRBJ1-1; the match to TRBD1 covers 7 bases. The CDR3 is made up of 15 amino acids. Germline V gene data show CDR1 as MDHEN and CDR2 as SYDVKM. Trimming removed 7 bases from V and 6 bases from J; junction bases left unmatched: 14. The CDR3 nucleotides read TGTGCCAGCATATTCGGAACTGGGACAGCGCCTGAAGCTTTCTTT. Protein sequence: CASIFGTGTAPEAFF.

The chain combines TRBV6-6 with TRBJ1-2; D might be TRBD1 (5 bases). Germline V gene lookup returns CDR1 MNHNY and CDR2 SVGAGI (reference sequence). The CDR3 has 15 amino acids. V gave up 2 bases and J gave up 2 bases, with 12 bases separating them. CDR3 DNA: TGTGCCAGCAGTTACGGGGACGGAGCGAACTATGGCTACACCTTC. The encoded protein is CASSYGDGANYGYTF.

The sample holds one count of this clone. J is TRBJ1-2 and V is TRBV5-8, with D tentatively TRBD1 (5 bases). With 2 bases removed from V and 6 bases from J, the gap between germline ends came to 14 bases. This CDR3 is built from 14 residues. Per germline, CDR1 SGHTS and CDR2 YDEGEE. The DNA of the CDR3 is TGTGCCAGCAGCTTAAACTACTGGGGCGATGGCTACACCTTC. Translation gives CASSLNYWGDGYTF.

CDR3 protein: CASSLRTSGLEQYF. The CDR3 coding sequence is TGTGCCAGCAGTCTAAGGACTAGCGGTTTAGAGCAGTACTTC. The V and J genes are TRBV27 and TRBJ2-7; TRBD2 matches at 10 bases. The ends lost 5 bases at V and 7 bases at J; junction bases unmatched: 8. The CDR3 spans 14 residues. The V gene's germline CDR1 is MNHEY and CDR2 SMNVEV (reference sequence).

The V call is TRBV7-9, the J call TRBJ2-1; TRBD2 aligns across 8 bases. Trimming at V came to 5 bases and at J to 15 bases, leaving 12 bases not matched to a gene. The germline CDR1 and CDR2 sequences are SEHNR and FQNEAQ (reference sequence). CDR3 length equals 13 residues. The CDR3 sequence: CASSQTRLGGGFF. The CDR3 coding sequence is TGTGCCAGCAGCCAAACCCGTCTCGGGGGGGGGTTCTTC. The variable domain in full, completed from reference TRBV7-9 and TRBJ2-1, reads DTGVSQNPRHKITKRGQNVTFRCDPISEHNRLYWYRQTLGQGPEFLTYFQNEAQLEKSRLLSDRFSAERPKGSFSTLEIQRTEQGDSAMYLCASSQTRLGGGFFGPGTRLTVL.

This clone came up a few times. V gene TRBV11-2 combines with J gene TRBJ2-7, with D maybe TRBD2 (6 bases). CDR1 and CDR2 from the germline V gene are SGHAT and FQNNGV. V gave up 4 bases and J gave up 0 bases, with 16 bases separating them. The CDR3 has 16 amino acids. CDR3 loop: CASSSDGTLVSYEQYF. The CDR3, as DNA: TGTGCCAGCAGCTCCGACGGGACTCTCGTCTCCTACGAGCAGTACTTC.

The chain is built from TRBV29-1 and TRBJ2-7; D gene ambiguous. The CDR3 is 12 residues long. Deletions cut 6 bases from V and 0 bases from J, with 9 bases between. Germline V gene data show CDR1 as SQVTM and CDR2 as ANQGSEA. CDR3 residues: CSVTESSYEQYF. The CDR3 DNA sequence: TGCAGCGTCACAGAGAGCTCCTACGAGCAGTACTTC.

The chain links TRBV6-1 to TRBJ2-7; 7 nucleotides agree with TRBD1. V was clipped by 7 bases and J by 3 bases; unmatched bases: 9. Germline lookup yields CDR1 MNHNS and CDR2 SASEGT. The CDR3 spans 14 residues. This CDR3 reads CASTTGAFFYEQYF. Here the CDR3 DNA reads TGTGCCAGCACTACAGGGGCCTTTTTCTACGAGCAGTACTTC.

The chain carries TRBV27 and TRBJ2-7, with 13 positions matching TRBD2. J gave up 5 bases and V 6 bases, and 10 bases lay outside the gene matches. Germline CDR1 and CDR2: MNHEY and SMNVEV (reference sequence). The CDR3 is made up of 16 amino acids. The CDR3 is CASRLPGLAGRDEQYF. The DNA for the CDR3 is TGTGCCAGCAGACTACCGGGACTAGCGGGACGGGACGAGCAGTACTTC.

This chain uses TRBV27 with TRBJ1-2, with D unclear. The CDR3 totals 17 residues. Deletions cut 1 base from V and 7 bases from J, with 22 bases between. Per the germline V gene, CDR1 is MNHEY and CDR2 is SMNVEV (reference sequence). CDR3 sequence reads: CASSLLAPQGSSSGYTF. CDR3 nucleotides: TGTGCCAGCAGTTTATTGGCCCCCCAAGGATCGTCCTCTGGCTACACCTTC.

J is TRBJ1-1 and V is TRBV19, with D possibly TRBD1 on 5 matching bases. Trimming took 9 bases from V and 7 from J, leaving 15 bases between them. Germline CDR1 LNHDA, CDR2 SQIVND (reference sequence). The CDR3 contains 12 residues. The DNA of the CDR3 is TGTGCCAGCAGTCCCAGGGTTGGTGAAGCTTTCTTT. Its translation: CASSPRVGEAFF.

The chain couples TRBV4-3 to TRBJ1-1; tentative D call: TRBD1 (5 bases). CDR1 and CDR2 from the germline V gene are LGHNA and YSLEER. V was cut by 0 bases and J by 3 bases, with 11 bases left in between. CDR3 size: 15 residues. CDR3 sequence: CASSQEPTGYTEAFF. CDR3 nucleotides: TGCGCCAGCAGCCAAGAACCCACAGGATACACTGAAGCTTTCTTT.

Turning to this clone: In the same sample, other DNA sequences code for this CDR3. The rearrangement links TRBV5-5 to TRBJ2-7; D ambiguous. The CDR3 sequence is 13 residues long. Trimming removed 0 bases at V and 3 bases at J, with 7 bases between. Germline values: CDR1 SGHKS, CDR2 YYEKEE (reference sequence). CDR3 bases: TGTGCCAGCAGCTTGGGGACGGACTACGAGCAGTACTTC. This translates into CASSLGTDYEQYF.

The chain couples TRBV27 to TRBJ1-4; D is uncertain. The V gene lost 4 bases and the J gene lost 8 bases, with 14 bases spanning the gap. This CDR3 has 14 amino acids. CDR1 is MNHEY and CDR2 is SMNVEV in the germline V gene (reference sequence). CDR3 loop: CASSSSGLREKLFF. CDR3 bases: TGTGCCAGCAGTTCCTCAGGATTACGCGAAAAACTGTTTTTT.

V usage is TRBV7-9 and J usage is TRBJ2-7; 11 bases fit TRBD2. The CDR3 is made up of 15 amino acids. The germline V gene encodes CDR1 SEHNR and CDR2 FQNEAQ (reference sequence). V lost 5 bases and J lost 3; bases outside the gene matches: 6. This CDR3 is CASSPGLAGIYEQYF. The CDR3 DNA sequence: TGTGCCAGCAGCCCCGGACTAGCGGGTATCTACGAGCAGTACTTC.

The CDR3 DNA is TGTGCCAGCAGCTTGGGTAGCGGGGGCACCGGGGAGCTGTTTTTT. The encoded protein is CASSLGSGGTGELFF. The chain carries TRBV5-4 and TRBJ2-2, with 9 bases identical to TRBD2. There are 15 residues in the CDR3. The germline V gene has CDR1 SGHNT and CDR2 YYREEE (reference sequence). V was pared by 0 bases and J by 4 bases, with 1 base of the junction left unmatched.